This T cell receptor (beta chain) emerged from a study of blood T cell repertoires in COVID-19. CDR1 LNHDA and CDR2 SQIVND come from the germline V gene (reference sequence). The CDR3 is made up of 15 amino acids. Trimming took 3 bases from V and 0 from J, leaving 9 bases between them. This clone showed up just a few times. Assay used: immunoSEQ multiplex PCR; TCRdb lists only in-frame clones, some missing. The table lists about 100,000 clones, more than 75% of them singletons, with more than 10% in the top ten. This TCR derives from a human donor in a cohort sampled during active COVID-19. The sequencing input was peripheral blood. The genes are TRBV19 and TRBJ2-1; a weak D match, TRBD2 (6 bases). CDR3 region: CASSISGDSYNEQFF. The CDR3 DNA follows: TGTGCCAGTAGTATTAGCGGAGACTCCTACAATGAGCAGTTCTTC.